Presented here are 2 T cell receptor beta chains from one specimen sequenced in a study of blood T cell repertoires in COVID-19. Sequenced by immunoSEQ multiplex PCR; TCRdb stores in-frame clones only, minus some. The data show under 30,000 clones, about 91% seen once. The sequenced material came from peripheral blood. These receptors were taken from a man aged 45-65 years with active COVID-19.

V usage is TRBV7-8 and J usage is TRBJ2-1; D remains unclear. From germline, CDR1 is SGHVS and CDR2 FQNEAQ. The CDR3 length is 14 residues. V dropped 8 bases and J dropped 8 bases, with 19 bases sitting between them. The CDR3 DNA sequence: TGTGCCAGCCGTCTGGCAGCCACTCAGGATGAGCAGTTCTTC. The encoded protein is CASRLAATQDEQFF.

The genes are TRBV18 and TRBJ2-5; 7 nucleotides line up with TRBD1. The V segment lost 3 bases and the J segment 5 bases; nucleotides outside the gene matches: 9. The CDR3 totals 15 residues. The germline V gene encodes CDR1 KGHSH and CDR2 LQKENI. The CDR3 is CASSPSTGFRETQYF. For the CDR3, the DNA is TGTGCCAGCTCACCTTCGACAGGGTTTAGGGAGACCCAGTACTTC.